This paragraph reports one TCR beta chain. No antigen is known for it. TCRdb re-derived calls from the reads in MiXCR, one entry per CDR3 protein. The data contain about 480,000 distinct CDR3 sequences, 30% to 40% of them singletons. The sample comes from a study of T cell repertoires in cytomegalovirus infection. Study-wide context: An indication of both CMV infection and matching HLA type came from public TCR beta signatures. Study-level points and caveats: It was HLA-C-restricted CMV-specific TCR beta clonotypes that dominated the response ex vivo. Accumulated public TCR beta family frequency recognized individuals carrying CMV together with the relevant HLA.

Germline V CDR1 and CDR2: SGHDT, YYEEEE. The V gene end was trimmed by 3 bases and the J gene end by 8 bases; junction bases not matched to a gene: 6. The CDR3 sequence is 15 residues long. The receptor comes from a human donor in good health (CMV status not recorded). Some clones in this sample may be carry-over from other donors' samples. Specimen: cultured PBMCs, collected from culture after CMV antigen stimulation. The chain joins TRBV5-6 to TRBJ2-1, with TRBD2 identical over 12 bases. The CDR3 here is CASSSLTSGSDEQFF. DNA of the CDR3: TGTGCCAGCAGCTCCCTGACTAGCGGGAGCGATGAGCAGTTCTTC.